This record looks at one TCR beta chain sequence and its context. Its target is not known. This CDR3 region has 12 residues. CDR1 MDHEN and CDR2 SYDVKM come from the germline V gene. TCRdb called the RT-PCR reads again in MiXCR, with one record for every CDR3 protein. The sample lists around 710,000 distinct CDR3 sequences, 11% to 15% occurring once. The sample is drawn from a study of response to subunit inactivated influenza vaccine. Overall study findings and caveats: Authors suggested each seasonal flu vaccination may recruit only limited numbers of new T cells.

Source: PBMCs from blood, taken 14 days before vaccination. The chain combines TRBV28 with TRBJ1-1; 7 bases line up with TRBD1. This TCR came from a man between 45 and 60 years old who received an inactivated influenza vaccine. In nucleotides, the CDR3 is TGTGCTACGGACAGGTTAAACACTGAAGCTTTCTTT. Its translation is CATDRLNTEAFF. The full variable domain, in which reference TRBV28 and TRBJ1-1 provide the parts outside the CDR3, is DVKVTQSSRYLVKRTGEKVFLECVQDMDHENMFWYRQDPGLGLRLIYFSYDVKMKEKGDIPEGYSVSREKKERFSLILESASTNQTSMYLCATDRLNTEAFFGQGTRLTVV.